This T cell receptor beta chain came from a study of T-cell memory formation after mild COVID-19. In its sample, this clonotype was seen many times. From germline, CDR1 is SGHVS and CDR2 FQNEAQ. Between the trimmed V and J ends, which lost 0 bases and 5 bases, there was a span of 11 bases. CDR3 length: 15 residues. Via MiXCR, TCRdb re-called the 5' RACE reads, giving one row per CDR3 protein. The sample lists 130,000 to 150,000 distinct CDR3 sequences; roughly 21% were seen once. This TCR derives from an adult woman who had mild COVID-19 (a few samples of this study predate the infection). Cell type and time point are not known. The chain has TRBV7-8 and TRBJ1-5, with D maybe TRBD1 (6 bases). What was sequenced was PBMCs or a T cell subset sorted from them (not recorded which). Here the CDR3 DNA reads TGTGCCAGCAGCTTAGCTCGGACAGCCTATCAGCCCCAGCATTTT. Protein: CASSLARTAYQPQHF.